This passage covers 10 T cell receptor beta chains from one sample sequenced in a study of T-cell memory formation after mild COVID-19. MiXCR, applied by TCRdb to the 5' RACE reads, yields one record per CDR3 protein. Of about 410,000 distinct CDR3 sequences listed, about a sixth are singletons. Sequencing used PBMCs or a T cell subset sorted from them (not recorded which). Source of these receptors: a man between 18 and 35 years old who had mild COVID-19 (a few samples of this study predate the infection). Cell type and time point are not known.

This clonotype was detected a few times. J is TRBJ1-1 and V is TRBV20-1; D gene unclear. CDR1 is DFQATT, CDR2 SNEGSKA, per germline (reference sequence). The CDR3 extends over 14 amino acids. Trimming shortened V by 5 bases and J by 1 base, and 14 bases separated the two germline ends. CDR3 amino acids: CSARPTTKNTEAFF. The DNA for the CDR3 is TGCAGTGCTCGACCGACAACGAAGAACACTGAAGCTTTCTTT.

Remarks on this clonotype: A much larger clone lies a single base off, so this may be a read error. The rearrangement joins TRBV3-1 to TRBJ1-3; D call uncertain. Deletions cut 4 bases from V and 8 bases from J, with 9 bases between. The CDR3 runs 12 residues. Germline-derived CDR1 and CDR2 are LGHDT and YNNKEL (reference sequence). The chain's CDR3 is CASSLMWDTIYF. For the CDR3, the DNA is TGTGCCAGCAGCCTGATGTGGGACACCATATATTTT.

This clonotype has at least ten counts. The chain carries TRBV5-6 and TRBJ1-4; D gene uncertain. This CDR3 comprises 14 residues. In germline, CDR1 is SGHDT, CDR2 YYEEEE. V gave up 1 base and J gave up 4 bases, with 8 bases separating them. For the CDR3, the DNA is TGTGCCAGCAGCTTGCGGGTGTTTAATGAAAAACTGTTTTTT. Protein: CASSLRVFNEKLFF. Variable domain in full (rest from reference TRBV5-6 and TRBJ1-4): DAGVTQSPTHLIKTRGQQVTLRCSPKSGHDTVSWYQQALGQGPQFIFQYYEEEERQRGNFPDRFSGHQFPNYSSELNVNALLLGDSALYLCASSLRVFNEKLFFGSGTQLSVL.

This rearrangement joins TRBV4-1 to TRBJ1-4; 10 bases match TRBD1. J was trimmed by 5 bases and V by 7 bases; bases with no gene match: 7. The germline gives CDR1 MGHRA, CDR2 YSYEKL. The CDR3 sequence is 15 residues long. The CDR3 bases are TGCGCCAGCAACTATCCGGGACAGGGGAATGAAAAACTGTTTTTT. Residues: CASNYPGQGNEKLFF.

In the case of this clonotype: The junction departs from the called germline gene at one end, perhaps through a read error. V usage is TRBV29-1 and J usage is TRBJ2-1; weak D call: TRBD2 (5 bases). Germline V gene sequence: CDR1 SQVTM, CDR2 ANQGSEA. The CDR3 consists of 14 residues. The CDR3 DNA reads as TGCAGCGTTGAGGTAGGAGCCGACTACAATGAGAAGTTCTTC. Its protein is CSVEVGADYNEKFF.

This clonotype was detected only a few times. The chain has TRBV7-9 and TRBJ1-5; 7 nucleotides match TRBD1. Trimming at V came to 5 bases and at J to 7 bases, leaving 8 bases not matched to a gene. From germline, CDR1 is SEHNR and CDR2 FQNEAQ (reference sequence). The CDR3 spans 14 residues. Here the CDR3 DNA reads TGTGCCAGCAGCCAGGGACAGAGGCAACAGCCCCAGCATTTT. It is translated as CASSQGQRQQPQHF.

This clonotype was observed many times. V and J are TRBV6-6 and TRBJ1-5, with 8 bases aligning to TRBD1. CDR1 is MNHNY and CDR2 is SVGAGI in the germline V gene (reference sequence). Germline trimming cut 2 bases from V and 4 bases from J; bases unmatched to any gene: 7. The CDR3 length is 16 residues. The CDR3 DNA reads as TGTGCCAGCAGTTACGGGGGACAGGCCCTAAATCAGCCCCAGCATTTT. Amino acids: CASSYGGQALNQPQHF.

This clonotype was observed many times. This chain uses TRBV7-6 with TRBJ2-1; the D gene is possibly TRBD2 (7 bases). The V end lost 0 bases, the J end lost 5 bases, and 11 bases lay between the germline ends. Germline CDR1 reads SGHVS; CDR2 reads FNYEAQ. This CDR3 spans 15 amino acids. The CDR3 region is CASSLAAGANNEQFF. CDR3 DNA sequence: TGTGCCAGCAGCTTAGCCGCGGGGGCTAACAATGAGCAGTTCTTC.

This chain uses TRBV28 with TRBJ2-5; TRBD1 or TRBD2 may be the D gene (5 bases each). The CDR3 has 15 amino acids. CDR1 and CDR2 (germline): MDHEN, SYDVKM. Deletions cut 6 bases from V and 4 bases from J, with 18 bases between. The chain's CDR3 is CASSPTVAGRETQYF. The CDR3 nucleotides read TGTGCCAGCAGCCCGACGGTGGCAGGGAGAGAGACCCAGTACTTC.

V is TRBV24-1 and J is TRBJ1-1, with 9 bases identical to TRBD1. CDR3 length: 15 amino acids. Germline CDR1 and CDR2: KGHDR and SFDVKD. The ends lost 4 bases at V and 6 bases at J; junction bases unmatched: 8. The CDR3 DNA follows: TGTGCCACCAGTGAGACCGGGACAGGGATTTCTGAAGCTTTCTTT. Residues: CATSETGTGISEAFF.